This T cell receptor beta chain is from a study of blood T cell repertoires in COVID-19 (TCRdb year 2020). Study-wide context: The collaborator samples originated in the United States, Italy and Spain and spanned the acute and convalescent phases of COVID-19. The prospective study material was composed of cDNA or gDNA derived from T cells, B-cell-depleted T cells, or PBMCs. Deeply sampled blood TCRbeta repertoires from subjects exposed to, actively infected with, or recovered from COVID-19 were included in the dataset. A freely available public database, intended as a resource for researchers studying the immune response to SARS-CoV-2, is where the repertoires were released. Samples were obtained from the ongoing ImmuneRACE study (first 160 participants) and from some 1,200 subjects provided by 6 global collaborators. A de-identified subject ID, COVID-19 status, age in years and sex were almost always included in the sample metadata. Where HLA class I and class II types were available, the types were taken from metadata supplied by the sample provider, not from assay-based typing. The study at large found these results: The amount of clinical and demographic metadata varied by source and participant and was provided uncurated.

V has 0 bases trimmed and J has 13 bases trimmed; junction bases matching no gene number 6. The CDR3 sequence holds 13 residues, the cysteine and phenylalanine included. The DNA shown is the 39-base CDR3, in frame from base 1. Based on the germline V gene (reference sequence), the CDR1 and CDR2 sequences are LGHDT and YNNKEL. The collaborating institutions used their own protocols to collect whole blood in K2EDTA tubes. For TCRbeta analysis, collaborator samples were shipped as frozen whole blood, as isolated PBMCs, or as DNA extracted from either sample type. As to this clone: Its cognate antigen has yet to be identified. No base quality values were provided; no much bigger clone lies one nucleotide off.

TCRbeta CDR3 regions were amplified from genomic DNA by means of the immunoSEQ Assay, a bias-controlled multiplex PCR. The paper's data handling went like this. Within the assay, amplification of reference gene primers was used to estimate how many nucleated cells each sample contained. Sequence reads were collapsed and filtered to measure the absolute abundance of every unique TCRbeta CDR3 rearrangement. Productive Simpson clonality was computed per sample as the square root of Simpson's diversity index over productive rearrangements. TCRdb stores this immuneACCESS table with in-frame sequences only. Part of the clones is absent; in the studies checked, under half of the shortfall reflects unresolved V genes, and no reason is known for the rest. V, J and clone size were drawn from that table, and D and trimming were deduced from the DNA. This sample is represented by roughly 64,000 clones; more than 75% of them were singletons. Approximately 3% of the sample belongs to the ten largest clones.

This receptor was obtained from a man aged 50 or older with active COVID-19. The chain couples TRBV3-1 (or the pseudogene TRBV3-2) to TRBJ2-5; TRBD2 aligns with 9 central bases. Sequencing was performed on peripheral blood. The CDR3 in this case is CASSQDGREGLYF. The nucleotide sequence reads TGTGCCAGCAGCCAAGACGGGCGGGAGGGTCTGTACTTC.